The TCR beta chain under discussion was sequenced for a study of blood T cell repertoires in COVID-19. Sequencing used immunoSEQ multiplex PCR; TCRdb keeps in-frame clones, though not all of them. The profile shows more than 250,000 clones, 80% to 95% of them singletons. Losses at the gene ends were 6 bases for V and 1 base for J; bases not matched to a gene: 4. CDR1 and CDR2 from the germline V gene are SNHLY and FYNNEI. This CDR3 comprises 14 residues. Enrollees, roughly 18 to 89 years old, lived in 24 US areas. The rearrangement links TRBV2 to TRBJ2-7; 9 bases agree with TRBD1. The sequenced sample consisted of PBMCs or T cells enriched from blood (not recorded which). This clonotype originated in a young woman who had recovered from COVID-19. The CDR3, as DNA: TGTGCCAGCAGGGCCGGGACAGGGTCCTACGAGCAGTACTTC. It yields the protein CASRAGTGSYEQYF.